This paragraph reports one T cell receptor beta chain. The CDR3 loop spans 14 amino acids. Deletions cut 0 bases from V and 1 base from J, with 5 bases between. From germline, CDR1 is SGHTS and CDR2 YDEGEE. The data are from a study of OX40 agonist ivuxolimab in advanced cancers. Turning to the study itself: Ivuxolimab, an agonistic anti-OX40 (CD134) antibody, was given to patients.

TCRdb's table, derived via immunoSEQ multiplex PCR, lists solely in-frame clones and lacks some. In the table there are approximately 84,000 clones, roughly nine tenths of which are singletons. Autoimmune disease history or systemic immunosuppression barred patients. The TCR originated in an adult with an advanced solid tumor such as melanoma, head and neck, liver or kidney cancer. The sequences come from CD4+ or CD8+ T cells sorted from blood, collected in a trial of the OX40 agonist ivuxolimab. The chain links TRBV5-8 to TRBJ1-3; a weak D match, TRBD1 (5 bases). CDR3 loop: CASSLGGSGNTIYF. The CDR3 region has the DNA TGTGCCAGCAGCTTGGGGGGGTCTGGAAACACCATATATTTT.